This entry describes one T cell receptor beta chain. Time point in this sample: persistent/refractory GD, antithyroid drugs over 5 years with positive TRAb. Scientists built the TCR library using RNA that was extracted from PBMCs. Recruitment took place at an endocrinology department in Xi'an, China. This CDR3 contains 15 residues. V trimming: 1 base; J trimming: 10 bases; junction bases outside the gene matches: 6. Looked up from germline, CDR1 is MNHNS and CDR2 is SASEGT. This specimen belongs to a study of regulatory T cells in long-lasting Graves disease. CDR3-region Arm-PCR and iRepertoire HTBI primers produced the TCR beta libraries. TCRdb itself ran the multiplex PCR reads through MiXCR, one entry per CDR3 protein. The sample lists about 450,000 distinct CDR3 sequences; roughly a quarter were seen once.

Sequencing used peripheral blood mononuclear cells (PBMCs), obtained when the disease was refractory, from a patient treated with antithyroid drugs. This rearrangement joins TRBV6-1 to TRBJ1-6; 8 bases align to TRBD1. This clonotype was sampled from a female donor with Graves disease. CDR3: CASSEDRGNLSPLHF. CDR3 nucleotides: TGTGCCAGCAGTGAAGACAGGGGGAATTTGTCACCCCTCCACTTT.